This T cell receptor (beta chain) was observed in a study of T cells after yellow fever vaccination. TCRdb ran MiXCR on the 5' RACE reads and lists one entry per CDR3 protein. The sample records roughly 500,000 distinct CDR3 sequences, 15% to 20% being singletons. This CDR3 is 15 amino acids long. Between the trimmed V and J ends, which lost 1 base and 2 bases, there was a span of 9 bases. The receptor's source is a man aged 25 to 45 who received the YFV17D yellow fever vaccine. The chain joins TRBV12-3 or TRBV12-4 to TRBJ1-3, with a possible D match to TRBD1 (5 bases). Here the sequenced sample was PBMCs, taken 15 days after the yellow fever booster vaccination. The CDR3 region is CASSLEQAAGNTIYF. CDR3 nucleotide sequence: TGTGCCAGCAGTTTAGAACAGGCGGCTGGAAACACCATATATTTT.